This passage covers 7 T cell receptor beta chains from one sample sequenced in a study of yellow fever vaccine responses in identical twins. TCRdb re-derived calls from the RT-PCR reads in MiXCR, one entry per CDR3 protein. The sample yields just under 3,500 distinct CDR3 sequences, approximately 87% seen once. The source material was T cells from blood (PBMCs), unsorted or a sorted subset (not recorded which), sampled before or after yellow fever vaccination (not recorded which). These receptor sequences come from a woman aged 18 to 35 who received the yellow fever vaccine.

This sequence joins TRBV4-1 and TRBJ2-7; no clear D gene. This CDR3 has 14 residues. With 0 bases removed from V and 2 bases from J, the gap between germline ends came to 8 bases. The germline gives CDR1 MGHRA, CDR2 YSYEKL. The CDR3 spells CASSQDPSPYEQYF. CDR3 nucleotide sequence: TGCGCCAGCAGCCAAGATCCTAGTCCCTACGAGCAGTACTTC.

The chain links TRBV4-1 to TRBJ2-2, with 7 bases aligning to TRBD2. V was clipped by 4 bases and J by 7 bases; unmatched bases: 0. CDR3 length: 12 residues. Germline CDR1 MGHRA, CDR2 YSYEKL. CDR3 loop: CASSRGGGELFF. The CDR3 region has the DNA TGCGCCAGCAGCCGGGGGGGCGGGGAGCTGTTTTTT.

CDR3 nucleotide sequence: TGTGCCAGCAGCTTAGACGGCTTGTCCTACGAGCAGTACTTC. As protein: CASSLDGLSYEQYF. V usage is TRBV11-1 and J usage is TRBJ2-7; no firm D call. Germline lookup yields CDR1 SGHAT and CDR2 FQDESV (reference sequence). Trimming stripped 1 base from V and 1 base from J, with 8 bases between. The CDR3 covers 14 residues.

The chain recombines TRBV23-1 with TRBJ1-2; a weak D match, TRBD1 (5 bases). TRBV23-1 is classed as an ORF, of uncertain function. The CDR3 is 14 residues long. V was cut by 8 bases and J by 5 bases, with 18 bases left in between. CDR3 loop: CASRPAGNVYGYTF. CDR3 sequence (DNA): TGCGCCAGCCGCCCAGCAGGGAATGTTTATGGCTACACCTTC.

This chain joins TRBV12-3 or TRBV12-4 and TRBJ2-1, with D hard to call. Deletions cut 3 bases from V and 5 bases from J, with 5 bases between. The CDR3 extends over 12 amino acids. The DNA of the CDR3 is TGTGCCAGCAGTTTTGTGAACAATGAGCAGTTCTTC. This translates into CASSFVNNEQFF.

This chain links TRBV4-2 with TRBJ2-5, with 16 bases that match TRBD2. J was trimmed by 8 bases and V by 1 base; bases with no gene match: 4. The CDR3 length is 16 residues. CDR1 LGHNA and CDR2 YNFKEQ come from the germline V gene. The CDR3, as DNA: TGTGCCAGCAGCCAAGTAGGGACTAGCGGGAGGGAAACCCAGTACTTC. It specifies CASSQVGTSGRETQYF.

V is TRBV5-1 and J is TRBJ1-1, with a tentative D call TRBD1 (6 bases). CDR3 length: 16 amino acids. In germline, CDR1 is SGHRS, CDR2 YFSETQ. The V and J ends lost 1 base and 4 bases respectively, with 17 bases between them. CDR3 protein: CASSLMSGEGATEAFF. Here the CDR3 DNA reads TGCGCCAGCAGCTTGATGTCAGGGGAGGGTGCCACTGAAGCTTTCTTT.